The entry that follows covers one T cell receptor beta chain sequence. Ten or more counts support this clonotype. Its cognate antigen has yet to be identified. The sample holds no much larger clone one base away, and base qualities are not on file. The data were taken from a study of T cells after yellow fever vaccination (dated by TCRdb to about 2019). Background for the entire study: The SMART-Seq v4 Ultra Low Input RNA kit was used to prepare libraries from fractions with low cell numbers. Bulk PBMC replicates and cell subsets were isolated from blood drawn at multiple timepoints before and after both primary and secondary immunization. Two healthy male donors, one aged 18 to 30 and one aged 30 to 40 years, were included in the cohort. To track T-cell clones before and after primary and booster YFV17D yellow fever vaccination, bulk TCR alpha and beta repertoires were sequenced longitudinally.

Synthesis of TCR cDNA relied on 5'RACE template switching, a step that introduced a universal primer site along with unique molecular identifiers. cDNA synthesis was primed from both the TCR alpha and TCR beta constant segments. Library amplification used two PCR steps, and the second PCR step added sample barcodes and sequencing adapters. Libraries were sequenced on Illumina HiSeq 2500 (2x100 bp) or NovaSeq (2x150 bp). On the study's bioinformatics: MIGEC was used to demultiplex reads and collapse the reads into UMI consensus sequences, and MiXCR was used for V(D)J alignment. Vaccine-responding clonotypes were identified with edgeR using replicate PBMC samples, with FDR below 0.01 and a log2 fold change above 5 up to day 15 being required. Each bulk clonotype was labeled CD4 or CD8 based on which sequenced repertoire, CD4 or CD8, contained the clonotype at higher abundance. Starting from the raw public reads, TCRdb applied fastp trimming at Q25, assembled clones with MiXCR and retained in-frame beta chains. Each record represents a unique CDR3 protein, reported with the most common genes and DNA among its rows. These V and J calls originate from TCRdb's pipeline instead of the authors' own analysis. This sample gives about 500,000 distinct CDR3 sequences in total; around a sixth of them show up just once. The top ten constitute roughly 17% of the sample.

Study-wide conclusions, independent of this receptor: The study included only a couple of donors, which limits how far the findings can be generalized. Most clones expanded after primary vaccination were re-detected after the booster (almost 98% of CD4 and around 88% of CD8), suggesting broad memory maintenance. A small share of clonotypes occurred in both CD4 and CD8 compartments, likely arising from convergent recombination. Computational filtering was required because FACS-sorted repertoires could contain abundant contaminating clonotypes from the bulk population. The secondary T-cell response was found to be weaker but faster than the primary response, with a peak reached on day 5 rather than on day 15.

This sample's treatment or condition label indicates: live attenuated yellow fever vaccine strain. At every blood-draw timepoint, two biological replicates of bulk PBMCs were collected. A standard Ficoll-Paque protocol was used to isolate PBMCs from peripheral blood. TriZol was used to extract RNA from bulk PBMCs, from CD4 and CD8 fractions, and from dextramer-positive and dextramer-negative fractions. V sheds 2 bases and J sheds 1 base, leaving 9 bases between their ends. Based on the germline V gene, the CDR1 and CDR2 sequences are SGHRS and YFSETQ. From cysteine to phenylalanine, the CDR3 is 15 amino acids long. The DNA shown is the 45-base CDR3, in frame from base 1.

This material consisted of PBMCs, taken around 5 days after the first yellow fever vaccination. The rearrangement combines TRBV5-1 with TRBJ1-4; the best D guess is TRBD1, with 5 bases matching. The clonotype originates from a man aged 18 to 30 who received the YFV17D yellow fever vaccine. The nucleotide sequence is TGCGCCAGCAGCTTTTTCCAGGGAACTAATGAAAAACTGTTTTTT. This sequence encodes CASSFFQGTNEKLFF.